This TCR beta chain was sequenced for a study of cytomegalovirus exposure and HLA in healthy donors. This clone has just one count. Its specificity is not known. In germline, CDR1 is DFQATT, CDR2 SNEGSKA (reference sequence). The V and J ends lost 4 bases and 10 bases respectively, with 12 bases between them. This CDR3 is built from 11 residues. Findings and limits, study-wide: In a later analysis, donors in an Asian-associated ancestry cluster reportedly had fewer N-insertions in productive TCRs than the cohort mean.

Primers: 60 Vbeta forward and 13 Jbeta reverse. Assay: immunoSEQ multiplex PCR; the TCRdb copy retains only in-frame clones and omits some. The sample has 150,000 to 200,000 clones, more than 75% seen once. The receptor comes from a woman aged 40-49 years in good health and CMV-seronegative. This chain joins TRBV20-1 and TRBJ2-3; D ambiguous. The sample consisted of PBMCs. The CDR3 sequence is CSATPSSAQYF. As DNA, the CDR3 is TGCAGTGCTACCCCCTCCTCGGCGCAGTATTTT.